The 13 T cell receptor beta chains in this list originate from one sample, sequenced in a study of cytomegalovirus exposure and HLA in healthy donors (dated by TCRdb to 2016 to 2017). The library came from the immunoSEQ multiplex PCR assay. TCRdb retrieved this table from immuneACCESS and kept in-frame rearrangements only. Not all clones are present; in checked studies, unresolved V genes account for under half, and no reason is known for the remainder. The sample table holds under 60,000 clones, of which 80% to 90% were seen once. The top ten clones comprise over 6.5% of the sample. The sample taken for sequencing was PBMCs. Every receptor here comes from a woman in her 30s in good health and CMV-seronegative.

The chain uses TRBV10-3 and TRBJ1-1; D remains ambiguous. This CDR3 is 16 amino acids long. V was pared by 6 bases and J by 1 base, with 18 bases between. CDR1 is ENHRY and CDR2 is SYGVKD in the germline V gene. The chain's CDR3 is CAIRATHSGENTEAFF. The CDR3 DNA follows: TGTGCCATCAGGGCTACCCACTCCGGGGAGAACACTGAAGCTTTCTTT.

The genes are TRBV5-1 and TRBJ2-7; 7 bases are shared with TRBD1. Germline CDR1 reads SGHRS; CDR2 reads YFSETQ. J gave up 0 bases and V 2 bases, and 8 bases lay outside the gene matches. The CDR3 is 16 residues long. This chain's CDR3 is CASSFPRDSSSYEQYF. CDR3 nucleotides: TGCGCCAGCAGCTTTCCCCGGGACAGCTCCTCCTACGAGCAGTACTTC.

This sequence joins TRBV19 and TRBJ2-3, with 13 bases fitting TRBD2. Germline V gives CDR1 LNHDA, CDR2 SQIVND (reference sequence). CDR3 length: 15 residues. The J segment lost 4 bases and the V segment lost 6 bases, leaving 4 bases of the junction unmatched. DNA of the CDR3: TGTGCCAGTAGGCAACTAGCGGGAGGGGCAGATACGCAGTATTTT. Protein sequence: CASRQLAGGADTQYF.

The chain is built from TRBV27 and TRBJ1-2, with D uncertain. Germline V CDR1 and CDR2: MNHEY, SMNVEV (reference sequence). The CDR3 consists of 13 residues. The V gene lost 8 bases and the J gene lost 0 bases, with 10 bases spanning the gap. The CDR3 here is CASGLRANYGYTF. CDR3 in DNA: TGTGCCAGCGGCCTGAGGGCTAACTATGGCTACACCTTC.

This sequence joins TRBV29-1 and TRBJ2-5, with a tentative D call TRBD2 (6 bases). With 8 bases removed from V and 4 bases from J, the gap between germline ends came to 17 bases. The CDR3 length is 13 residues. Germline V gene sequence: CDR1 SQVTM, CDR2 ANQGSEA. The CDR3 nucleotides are TGCAGCCTCCGGAGGGGAGCGGGAGAGACCCAGTACTTC. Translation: CSLRRGAGETQYF.

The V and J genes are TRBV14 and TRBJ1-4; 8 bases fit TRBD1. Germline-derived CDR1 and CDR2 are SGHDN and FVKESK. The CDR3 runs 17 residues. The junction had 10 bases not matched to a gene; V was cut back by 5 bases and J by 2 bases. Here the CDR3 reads CASSVRLRGRTNEKLFF. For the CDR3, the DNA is TGTGCCAGCAGCGTCCGGCTCAGGGGGCGTACTAATGAAAAACTGTTTTTT.

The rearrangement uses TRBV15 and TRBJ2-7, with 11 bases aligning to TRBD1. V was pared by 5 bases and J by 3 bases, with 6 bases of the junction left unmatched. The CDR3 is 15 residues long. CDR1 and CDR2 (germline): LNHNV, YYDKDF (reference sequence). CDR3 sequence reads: CATSRSGTGGYEQYF. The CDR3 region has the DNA TGTGCCACCAGCCGCTCCGGGACAGGGGGCTACGAGCAGTACTTC.

This CDR3 reads CASSLKSSYEQYF. CDR3 sequence (DNA): TGTGCCAGCAGTCTTAAGAGCTCCTACGAGCAGTACTTC. V usage is TRBV27 and J usage is TRBJ2-7; D not resolved. CDR3 length: 13 residues. The V gene lost 5 bases and the J gene lost 0 bases, with 8 bases spanning the gap. Looked up from germline, CDR1 is MNHEY and CDR2 is SMNVEV (reference sequence).

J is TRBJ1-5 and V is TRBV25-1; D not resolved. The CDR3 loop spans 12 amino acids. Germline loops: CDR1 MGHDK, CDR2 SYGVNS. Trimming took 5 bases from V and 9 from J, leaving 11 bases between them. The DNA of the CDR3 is TGTGCCAGCAGTCGGATCGGCGGGCCCCAGCATTTT. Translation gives CASSRIGGPQHF. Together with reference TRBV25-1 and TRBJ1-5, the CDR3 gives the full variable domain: EADIYQTPRYLVIGTGKKITLECSQTMGHDKMYWYQQDPGMELHLIHYSYGVNSTEKGDLSSESTVSRIRTEHFPLTLESARPSHTSQYLCASSRIGGPQHFGDGTRLSIL.

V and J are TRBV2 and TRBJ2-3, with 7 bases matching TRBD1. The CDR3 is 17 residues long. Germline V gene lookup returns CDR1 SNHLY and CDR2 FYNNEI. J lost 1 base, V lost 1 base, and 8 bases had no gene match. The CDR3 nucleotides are TGTGCCAGCAGTGAAGGGGGTAGAGGGGGCGGCACAGATACGCAGTATTTT. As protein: CASSEGGRGGGTDTQYF. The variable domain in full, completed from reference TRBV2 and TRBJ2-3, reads EPEVTQTPSHQVTQMGQEVILRCVPISNHLYFYWYRQILGQKVEFLVSFYNNEISEKSEIFDDQFSVERPDGSNFTLKIRSTKLEDSAMYFCASSEGGRGGGTDTQYFGPGTRLTVL.

For the CDR3, the DNA is TGTGCCAGCAGTGAAAGGGGGACCGGGACCCGGGCGGAGTACTTC. As protein: CASSERGTGTRAEYF. The V call is TRBV6-1, the J call TRBJ2-7; D is perhaps TRBD1 (6 bases). CDR3 size: 15 residues. Germline loops: CDR1 MNHNS, CDR2 SASEGT. Trimming stripped 2 bases from V and 11 bases from J, with 22 bases between.

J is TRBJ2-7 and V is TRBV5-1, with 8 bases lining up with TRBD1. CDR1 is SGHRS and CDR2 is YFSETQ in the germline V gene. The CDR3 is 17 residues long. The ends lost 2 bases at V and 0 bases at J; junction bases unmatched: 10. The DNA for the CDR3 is TGCGCCAGCAGCTTCTTCCCCCGACAGGGGCCCTCCTACGAGCAGTACTTC. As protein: CASSFFPRQGPSYEQYF.

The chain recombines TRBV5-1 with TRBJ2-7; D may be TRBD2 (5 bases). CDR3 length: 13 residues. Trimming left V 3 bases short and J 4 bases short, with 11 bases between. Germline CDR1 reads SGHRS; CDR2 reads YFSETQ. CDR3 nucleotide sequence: TGCGCCAGCAGCTATGAGGGAGAGTACGAGCAGTACTTC. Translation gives CASSYEGEYEQYF.